One T cell receptor beta chain is described in this entry. The CDR3 consists of 16 residues. Trimming took off 4 bases at V and 3 bases at J, with 18 bases between the two ends. Germline values: CDR1 MGHRA, CDR2 YSYEKL. In the original analysis: It was from reference gene primer amplification that nucleated cell counts were estimated. Sequenced by immunoSEQ multiplex PCR; TCRdb stores in-frame clones only, minus some. Clonal size and the V and J genes are those of that table, whereas D and trimming came from the DNA. This table has some 350,000 clones, roughly 87% appearing once. This entry belongs to a study of blood T cell repertoires in COVID-19. Study details: Samples representing acute and convalescent COVID-19 were sourced from the United States, Italy and Spain.

Those enrolled, adults aged roughly 18 to 95 years, came from 25 or so US areas. Each participant's cohort was designated according to participant-reported clinical history. Material: PBMCs or T cells enriched from blood (not recorded which). The V gene is TRBV4-1, the J gene TRBJ1-2, with D possibly matching TRBD1 (5 bases). This TCR derives from a woman under 40 who had recovered from COVID-19. The DNA of the CDR3 is TGCGCCAGCAGCCCATACCCGGACACGGCGGACTATGGCTACACCTTC. Its protein product is CASSPYPDTADYGYTF.